The following is a T cell receptor (beta chain) sequence with its context. The CDR3 totals 18 residues. Germline V gene lookup returns CDR1 LGHDT and CDR2 YNNKEL (reference sequence). The ends lost 1 base at V and 1 base at J; junction bases unmatched: 10. These data come from a study of blood T cell repertoires in COVID-19. About the research overall: T cells, B-cell-depleted T cells, or PBMCs supplied cDNA or gDNA.

Profiling relied on immunoSEQ multiplex PCR, and the TCRdb table lists in-frame clones only, not all of them. The sample consists of 150,000 to 200,000 clones, about 88% of them appearing once. The sequence was collected from a woman of 80 years or more in a cohort sampled during active or convalescent COVID-19. The chain is built from TRBV3-1 (or the pseudogene TRBV3-2) and TRBJ2-5; 9 positions match TRBD1. Sequencing was performed on peripheral blood. The CDR3: CASSQGWTGDLFQETQYF. CDR3 DNA: TGTGCCAGCAGCCAAGGGTGGACAGGGGACCTGTTCCAAGAGACCCAGTACTTC.